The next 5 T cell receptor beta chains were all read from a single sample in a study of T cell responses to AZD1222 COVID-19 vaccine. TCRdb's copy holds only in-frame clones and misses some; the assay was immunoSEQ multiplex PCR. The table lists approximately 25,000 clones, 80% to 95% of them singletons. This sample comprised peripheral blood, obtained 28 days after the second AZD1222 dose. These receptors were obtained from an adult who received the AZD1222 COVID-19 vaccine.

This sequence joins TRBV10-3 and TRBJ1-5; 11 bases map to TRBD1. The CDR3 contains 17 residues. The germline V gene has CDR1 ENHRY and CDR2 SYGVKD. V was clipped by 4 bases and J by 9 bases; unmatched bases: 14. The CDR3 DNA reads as TGTGCCATCAGTGGTCAGGGGACAGGGGGGACCTCGGGGCCCCAGCATTTT. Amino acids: CAISGQGTGGTSGPQHF.

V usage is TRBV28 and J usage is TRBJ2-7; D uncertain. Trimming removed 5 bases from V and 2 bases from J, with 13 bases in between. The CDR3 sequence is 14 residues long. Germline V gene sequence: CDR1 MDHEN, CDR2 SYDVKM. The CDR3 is CASSTSRNTYEQYF. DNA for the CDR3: TGTGCCAGCAGTACATCAAGGAACACCTACGAGCAGTACTTC.

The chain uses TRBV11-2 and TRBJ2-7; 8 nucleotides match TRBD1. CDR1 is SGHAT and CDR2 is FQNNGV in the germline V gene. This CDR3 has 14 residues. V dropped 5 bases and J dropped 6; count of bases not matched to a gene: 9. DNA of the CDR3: TGTGCCAGCAGCCCGCAGACGGACAGGGCCGAGCAGTACTTC. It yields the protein CASSPQTDRAEQYF.

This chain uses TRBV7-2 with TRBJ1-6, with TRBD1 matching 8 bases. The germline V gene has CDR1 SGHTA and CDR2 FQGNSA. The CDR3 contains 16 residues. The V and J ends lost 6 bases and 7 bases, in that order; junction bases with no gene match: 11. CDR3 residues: CASRKQGDSHNSPLHF. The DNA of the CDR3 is TGTGCCAGCAGAAAACAGGGGGACTCTCACAATTCACCCCTCCACTTT.

CDR3 region: CASSLGLTDNEKLFF. CDR3 DNA: TGTGCCAGCAGCTTGGGACTGACAGACAATGAAAAACTGTTTTTT. The chain combines TRBV5-4 with TRBJ1-4; D may be TRBD1 (5 bases). This CDR3 contains 15 residues. Germline CDR1 reads SGHNT; CDR2 reads YYREEE (reference sequence). Trimming took 0 bases from V and 5 from J, leaving 11 bases between them.